Reported below is one T cell receptor beta chain. Its cognate antigen is unknown. The sample is drawn from a study of T cell responses to AZD1222 COVID-19 vaccine. The table came from immunoSEQ multiplex PCR; TCRdb's copy has only in-frame clones and leaves some out. This sample carries about 130,000 clones, around 90% of them seen once, and the ten largest clones take roughly 2%. This CDR3 region has 14 residues. Trimming cost V 3 bases and J 5 bases, with 13 bases left between them. Germline V gene data show CDR1 as MNHEY and CDR2 as SMNVEV (reference sequence). The study, taken as a whole, reports: Spike-specific TCR breadth and depth went up after people got two AZD1222 doses. White British donors predominated, females outnumbered males, and clonal diversity was possibly underestimated. None of the repertoires were sampled until the peak T cell response had passed.

The rearrangement links TRBV27 to TRBJ2-5; the D is unclear. The sequence came from an adult in good health. Sample: peripheral blood, taken on day 0 of AZD1222 vaccination. CDR3 protein: CASSFGGPGETQYF. CDR3 sequence (DNA): TGTGCCAGCAGTTTCGGCGGTCCTGGGGAGACCCAGTACTTC.